This T cell receptor (beta chain) stems from a study of T-cell reconstitution after alpha-beta-depleted transplantation in children. This clonotype occurred many times. Its antigen is as yet unknown. General observations from the study: Where some patients showed high TCRbeta diversity at day 60, it came from recipient T cells and thymic progenitors that had survived. A year post-transplant, T-cell counts and diversity derived mostly from newly produced T cells.

Unique molecular identifiers were used to barcode this TCRbeta library. Using its own MiXCR run on the PCR reads, TCRdb lists one record per CDR3 protein. The sample includes some 150,000 distinct CDR3 sequences, 8.5% to 10% of them seen just once. The receptor was derived from a female patient aged 2 to 10 who had a stem cell transplant for congenital amegakaryocytic thrombocytopenia, so the T cells may come from the graft donor. Specimen: PBMCs, mostly from graft donor cells, collected 180 days after TCRalphabeta/CD19-depleted stem cell transplant.

The CDR3 sequence is CSVVRGQGVQETQYF. The CDR3 coding sequence is TGCAGCGTTGTCAGGGGACAGGGCGTCCAAGAGACCCAGTACTTC. The chain has TRBV29-1 and TRBJ2-5, with 9 bases matching TRBD1. Germline V gene lookup returns CDR1 SQVTM and CDR2 ANQGSEA. The V gene end was trimmed by 4 bases and the J gene end by 1 base; junction bases not matched to a gene: 7. The CDR3 is 15 amino acids.